Following are 8 T cell receptor beta chains from one sample sequenced in a study of graft-versus-host responses after intestinal transplantation. Sequencing was performed with immunoSEQ multiplex PCR; in TCRdb, only in-frame clones are kept and a portion is missing. The table has 9,500 to 12,000 clones, 65% to 80% seen once. The input for sequencing was PBMCs, taken 494 days after intestinal transplant. These receptors came from a human patient who received an intestinal transplant, so some T cells may come from the graft donor.

This clone came up once. The chain joins TRBV4-1 to TRBJ2-7, with TRBD2 identical over 10 bases. CDR1 and CDR2 (germline): MGHRA, YSYEKL. Trimming at V came to 5 bases and at J to 4 bases, leaving 8 bases not matched to a gene. CDR3 size: 15 residues. CDR3 sequence: CASSDTSGDYYEQYF. CDR3 DNA sequence: TGCGCCAGCAGCGATACTAGCGGGGATTATTACGAGCAGTACTTC.

This clone came up a few times. V is TRBV18 and J is TRBJ2-2; 8 bases match TRBD1. This CDR3 has 14 residues. Germline CDR1 KGHSH, CDR2 LQKENI. The ends lost 8 bases at V and 3 bases at J; junction bases unmatched: 5. Here the CDR3 reads CASIGQGDTGELFF. The CDR3 coding sequence is TGTGCCAGCATTGGACAGGGCGACACCGGGGAGCTGTTTTTT.

This chain uses TRBV10-2 with TRBJ2-3; no clear D. V shed 2 bases and J shed 6 bases, with 18 bases lying between them. Per germline, CDR1 WSHSY and CDR2 SAAADI. The CDR3 consists of 16 residues. The CDR3 nucleotides read TGCGCCAGCAGTGAGCCATTTACCCCAAGGGCGGATACGCAGTATTTT. As protein: CASSEPFTPRADTQYF.

The chain links TRBV6-1 to TRBJ2-7; TRBD2 matches 11 bases. After removal of 3 bases from V and 0 bases from J, the junction contained 1 base not matched to a gene. This CDR3 has 15 amino acids. Germline V gene sequence: CDR1 MNHNS, CDR2 SASEGT. The CDR3 here is CASSDGTSGSYEQYF. As DNA, the CDR3 is TGTGCCAGCAGTGACGGGACTAGCGGCTCCTACGAGCAGTACTTC.

About this clone itself: The same CDR3 also results from other DNA sequences found in this sample. The chain has TRBV28 and TRBJ1-2, with 8 nucleotides matching TRBD1. The germline V gene encodes CDR1 MDHEN and CDR2 SYDVKM. With V trimmed by 2 bases and J by 4 bases, 3 bases remained unmatched. The CDR3 loop spans 14 amino acids. CDR3 region: CASSLPGQGYGYTF. The DNA of the CDR3 is TGTGCCAGCAGTTTACCCGGACAGGGCTATGGCTACACCTTC.

This chain links TRBV28 with TRBJ1-6; the D gene is possibly TRBD1 (5 bases). V lost 1 base, J lost 7 bases, and 8 bases lay in between. CDR1 and CDR2 from the germline V gene are MDHEN and SYDVKM. The length of the CDR3 is 14 residues. CDR3 loop: CASSLYGGNSPLHF. In nucleotides, the CDR3 is TGTGCCAGCAGTTTATATGGGGGGAATTCACCCCTCCACTTT. The full variable domain, rest sourced from reference TRBV28 and TRBJ1-6, is DVKVTQSSRYLVKRTGEKVFLECVQDMDHENMFWYRQDPGLGLRLIYFSYDVKMKEKGDIPEGYSVSREKKERFSLILESASTNQTSMYLCASSLYGGNSPLHFGNGTRLTVT.

This chain joins TRBV6-1 and TRBJ1-5; D not resolved. V lost 2 bases, J lost 1 base, and 6 bases lay in between. The CDR3 extends over 14 amino acids. CDR1 and CDR2 (germline): MNHNS, SASEGT. The CDR3 reads CASSETGSNQPQHF. The CDR3 nucleotides are TGTGCCAGCAGTGAAACGGGAAGCAATCAGCCCCAGCATTTT.

V is TRBV6-5 and J is TRBJ2-6, with a tentative D call TRBD2 (5 bases). The CDR3 length is 16 residues. Trimming took 2 bases from V and 0 from J, leaving 8 bases between them. Germline values: CDR1 MNHEY, CDR2 SVGAGI. The chain's CDR3 is CASSYGGSSGANVLTF. CDR3 bases: TGTGCCAGCAGTTACGGAGGTAGCTCTGGGGCCAACGTCCTGACTTTC.